Given below is one T cell receptor (beta chain) in context. This may arise from a read error, as a much more abundant clone is one base away. This specimen belongs to a study of T cells after yellow fever vaccination (dated 2019 in TCRdb). Context from the whole study: Staining for CD3, CD45RA, CCR7 and CD95 was used to sort memory subsets (EM, EMRA, CM and Tscm) on a BD FACS Aria III. The SMART-Seq v4 Ultra Low Input RNA kit was used to prepare libraries from fractions with low cell numbers. To follow T-cell clones before and after both primary and booster YFV17D yellow fever vaccination, bulk TCR alpha and beta repertoires underwent longitudinal sequencing. The cohort comprised two healthy male donors, one aged 18 to 30 and one aged 30 to 40 years. Bulk PBMC replicates and cell subsets were isolated from blood drawn at multiple timepoints before and after both primary and secondary immunization. Memory subsets were sorted on days 0, 15 and 45 and at 18 months following primary vaccination, and on days 0, 15 and 45 following the 30-year booster. Points the paper makes about the study in general: Computational filtering was required because FACS-sorted repertoires could contain abundant contaminating clonotypes from the bulk population. Only two donors were included in the study, so the extent to which the findings can be generalized is limited. In the sorted memory subsets on day 0, nearly all of the vaccine-responding clonotypes fell below detection. After the booster, most of the clones that had expanded following primary vaccination were detected again (around 97% of CD4 and 80% to 90% of CD8), which suggests that memory was broadly maintained. A small share of clonotypes occurred in both CD4 and CD8 compartments, likely arising from convergent recombination. The secondary T-cell response was found to be weaker but faster than the primary response, with a peak reached on day 5 rather than on day 15.

TCR cDNA was synthesized by 5'RACE template switching, through which a universal primer site and unique molecular identifiers were introduced. Priming for cDNA synthesis came from both the TCR alpha and TCR beta constant segments. Libraries were amplified in two PCR steps, with sample barcodes and sequencing adapters added in the second step. Libraries were sequenced on Illumina HiSeq 2500 (2x100 bp) or NovaSeq (2x150 bp). In the source study's methods: Reads were demultiplexed and collapsed into UMI consensus sequences with MIGEC, and V(D)J alignment was performed with MiXCR. Vaccine-responding clonotypes were defined with edgeR using replicate PBMC samples, requiring FDR below 0.01 and a log2 fold change above 5 up to day 15. Bulk clonotypes were assigned CD4 or CD8 identity according to which sequenced CD4 or CD8 repertoire held them at higher abundance. Clonotype frequencies in memory subsets were weighted by FACS-sorted cell numbers to estimate each clone's distribution across memory phenotypes. TCRdb handled the public reads itself, with Q25 trimming in fastp and clone calling in MiXCR, and kept productive beta chains. Identical CDR3 protein sequences are pooled into one entry, listed with their most common genes and DNA. Here the V and J calls rest on TCRdb's processing, not on the authors' analysis. The sample table holds approximately 13,000 distinct CDR3 sequences, of which under 5.5% were seen once. The top ten constitute roughly 48% of the sample.

Trimming removed 6 bases from V and 8 bases from J, leaving 10 bases between the germline ends. Its CDR3 holds 10 amino acids, cysteine through phenylalanine. Only the CDR3 portion is preserved as DNA: 30 bases, with reading frame beginning at the first base. CDR1 is given as DFQATT and CDR2 as SNEGSKA, both from the germline V gene (reference sequence). The treatment or condition label here, explained by the study, means: live attenuated yellow fever vaccine strain. A standard Ficoll-Paque protocol was used to isolate PBMCs from peripheral blood. The RNeasy Micro Kit was used to extract RNA from sorted memory subsets.

This receptor was taken from a man aged 25 to 40 who received the YFV17D yellow fever vaccine. The source was PBMCs, either bulk or a sorted T-cell subset (CD4+, CD8+, memory, or dextramer-sorted; not recorded which), collected 45 days after the yellow fever booster vaccination. The rearrangement combines TRBV20-1 with TRBJ1-1, with the D gene not confidently named. The sequence in DNA is TGCAGTGCCGAGGAGTACGAAGCTTTCTTT. Translated, this gives CSAEEYEAFF.